These T cell receptor beta chains were read from a single sample in a study of tumor-infiltrating lymphocytes in primary liver carcinoma. TCRdb processed the multiplex PCR reads anew with MiXCR; each CDR3 protein has one entry. The repertoire has more than 90,000 distinct CDR3 sequences, more than 65% of them found once; the top ten carry 9.5% to 15%. Sequencing input: liver tumor tissue from sampling region 2. These receptors came from a woman aged 60-75 years with primary liver carcinoma and hepatitis B virus infection. Both conserved end residues are part of each CDR3. The D gene is left open where the match is weak. The size field is filled for only some rows; it gives once, few, many or a size class.

clone size	J gene	V gene	CDR3 length	D gene	CDR3 DNA	CDR3 protein
-	TRBJ1-1	TRBV6-1	14	-	TGTGCCAGCTGGACGAGGATTCTGAACAATGAAGCTTTCTTT	CASWTRILNNEAFF
many	TRBJ2-7	TRBV5-1	14	-	TGCGCCAGCAGCCCACAGGGTCCCGGGTACGAGCAGTACTTC	CASSPQGPGYEQYF
-	TRBJ2-1	TRBV14	16	-	TGTACCAGCAGCCAAGTGGGCGGGACTGGCCTTTGTGAGCAGTTCTTC	CTSSQVGGTGLCEQFF
once	TRBJ1-5	TRBV30	13	-	TGTGCCAGGAGTGTACGTTACGGGGGACACCAGCATTTT	CARSVRYGGHQHF
many	TRBJ2-3	TRBV6-6	13	TRBD1	TGTGCCAGCAGTGACACAGGGGCAGGTACGCAGTATTTT	CASSDTGAGTQYF
medium-sized	TRBJ2-3	TRBV12-3/TRBV12-4	16	TRBD2	TGTGCCAGCAGTGACGTAGGGCCAGGGAGGGCCTATACGCAGTATTTT	CASSDVGPGRAYTQYF
-	TRBJ1-3	TRBV4-2	15	-	TGTGCTAGCAGCCAAGGGGGAGAGTCTGGAAACACCATATATTTT	CASSQGGESGNTIYF
many	TRBJ2-1	TRBV6-1	15	-	TGTGCCAGCAGTGAAGCAGGGTACACCTACAATGAGCAGTTCTTC	CASSEAGYTYNEQFF
-	TRBJ2-5	TRBV7-8	12	-	TGTGACAGCAGCATAGGGATAGAGTCCCAGTACTTC	CDSSIGIESQYF
many	TRBJ2-7	TRBV12-5	19	TRBD2	TGTGCTAGTGCCATTAAAGGAGGAGCGGGAGCGGTTTTTCTCCACGAGCAGTACTTC	CASAIKGGAGAVFLHEQYF
many	TRBJ2-2	TRBV6-5	13	-	TGTGCCAGCTCAAGGGACGGCACCGGGGAGCTGTTTTTT	CASSRDGTGELFF
-	TRBJ1-1	TRBV10-3	15	-	TGTGCCAACAGTGAATCGCAGGGTTTAGACTCTGAAGCTTTCTTT	CANSESQGLDSEAFF
-	TRBJ2-5	TRBV7-9	17	-	TGTGCCAGCAGCTCACATATAGGGCCCGGGACCCAAGAGACCCAGTACTTC	CASSSHIGPGTQETQYF
-	TRBJ2-7	TRBV7-9	15	-	TGTGGCAGCAGCTTTGCAGGGGGGAGTTCCTACGAGCAGTACTTC	CGSSFAGGSSYEQYF
-	TRBJ1-1	TRBV10-3	17	-	TGTGCCATCACCCGATCAGACAGAGGCACCAATCCGACTGGAGCTTTCTTT	CAITRSDRGTNPTGAFF
-	TRBJ2-7	TRBV11-2	15	-	TGTGCCAGCAGCTCGGTACAGGGCTCCACCTACGAGCAGTACTTC	CASSSVQGSTYEQYF
-	TRBJ2-3	TRBV29-1	15	-	TGCAGCGTGGGGAAGTCAGGTACTAGCATAGATACGCAGTATTTT	CSVGKSGTSIDTQYF
many	TRBJ2-1	TRBV4-2	21	TRBD2	TGTGCCAGCAGCCAAGAAGGAGGTTTTAGACTAGCCCCAAGTTCCTACAATGAGCAGTTCTTC	CASSQEGGFRLAPSSYNEQFF
many	TRBJ2-6	TRBV6-6	17	TRBD1	TGTGCCAGCACGCTTGGGGCAGGGGGATCTGGGGCCAACGTCCTGACTTTC	CASTLGAGGSGANVLTF
many	TRBJ1-3	TRBV12-3/TRBV12-4	14	-	TGTGCCAGCAGTTTAGCGGGAACTGGAAACACCATATATTTT	CASSLAGTGNTIYF
many	TRBJ2-3	TRBV12-3/TRBV12-4	15	TRBD2	TGTGCCAGCAGTCGTAGCGGGAGGGGGACAGATACGCAGTATTTT	CASSRSGRGTDTQYF
many	TRBJ2-3	TRBV5-1	13	-	TGCGCCAGCAGCTTGCAGGGAACAGATACGCAGTATTTT	CASSLQGTDTQYF
many	TRBJ2-1	TRBV11-1	14	TRBD2	TGTGCCAGCAGCTTAGACGGGGGGGGGGAAAAACAGTTCTTC	CASSLDGGGEKQFF
-	TRBJ2-3	TRBV5-6	16	TRBD1	TGTGCCAGCAGCAGACAGGGGGCGGCCTTCAAAGATACGCAATATTTT	CASSRQGAAFKDTQYF
-	TRBJ1-2	TRBV6-5	19	TRBD1	TGTGCCATCAGACCCTGGGGACAGGGGGCGCGAGGGATGAACTATGACTACACCTTC	CAIRPWGQGARGMNYDYTF
medium-sized	TRBJ2-5	TRBV11-2	11	TRBD1	TGTGCCAGCAGCCCAGGGGGGACCCAGTACTTC	CASSPGGTQYF
once	TRBJ1-1	TRBV12-3/TRBV12-4	13	-	-	CASVVGAGTEDFF